This T cell receptor (beta chain) was recovered during a study of T cells in Graves' hyperthyroidism and ophthalmopathy. CDR1 and CDR2 (germline): MGHRA, YSYEKL. This CDR3 comprises 14 residues. V was pared by 3 bases and J by 1 base, with 9 bases between. Patients were excluded for uncontrolled infection, other autoimmune disease, pregnancy or lactation. Diagnosing involved the use of clinical symptoms, serum thyroxine and TRAb, thyroid ultrasound and orbital computed tomography. It was 8.5 to 10 ml of fresh peripheral blood that supplied the PBMCs. RNA transcripts gave rise to amplified TCR beta CDR3 regions. In the first-round RT-PCR of the TCR CDR3, the HTBI primer set was used. TCRdb re-called the multiplex PCR reads with MiXCR, one entry per CDR3 protein. This sample has 350,000 or so distinct CDR3 sequences, with 15% to 20% found just once. This clonotype was detected many times.

The genes are TRBV4-1 and TRBJ2-5, with D perhaps being TRBD1 or TRBD2 (5 bases each). The specimen sequenced was blood. The clonotype comes from a middle-aged woman with Graves' ophthalmopathy. CDR3 nucleotide sequence: TGCGCCAGCAGCCATAGGGACGGCCAAGAGACCCAGTACTTC. This encodes CASSHRDGQETQYF.